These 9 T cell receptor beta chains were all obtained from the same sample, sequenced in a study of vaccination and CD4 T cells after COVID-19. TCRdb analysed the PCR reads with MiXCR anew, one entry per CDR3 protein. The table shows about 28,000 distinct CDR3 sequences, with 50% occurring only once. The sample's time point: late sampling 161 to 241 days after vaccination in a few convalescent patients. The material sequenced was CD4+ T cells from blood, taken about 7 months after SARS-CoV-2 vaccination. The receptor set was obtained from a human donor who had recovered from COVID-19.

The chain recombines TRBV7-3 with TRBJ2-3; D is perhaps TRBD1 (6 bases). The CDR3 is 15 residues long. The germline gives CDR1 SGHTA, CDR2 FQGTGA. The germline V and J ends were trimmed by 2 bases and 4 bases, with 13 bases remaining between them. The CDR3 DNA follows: TGTGCCAGCAGCTTATGGGGGCTAGCTTCAGATACGCAGTATTTT. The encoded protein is CASSLWGLASDTQYF. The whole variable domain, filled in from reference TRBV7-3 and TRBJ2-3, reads GAGVSQTPSNKVTEKGKYVELRCDPISGHTALYWYRQSLGQGPEFLIYFQGTGAADDSGLPNDRFFAVRPEGSVSTLKIQRTERGDSAVYLCASSLWGLASDTQYFGPGTRLTVL.

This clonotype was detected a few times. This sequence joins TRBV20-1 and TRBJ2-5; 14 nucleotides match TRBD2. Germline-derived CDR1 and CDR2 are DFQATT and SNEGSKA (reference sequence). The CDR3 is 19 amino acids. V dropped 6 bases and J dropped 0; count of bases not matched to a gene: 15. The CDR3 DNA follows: TGCAGTGCGATTCTACCGGGACTAGCGGGAGTCGGGTACCAAGAGACCCAGTACTTC. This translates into CSAILPGLAGVGYQETQYF.

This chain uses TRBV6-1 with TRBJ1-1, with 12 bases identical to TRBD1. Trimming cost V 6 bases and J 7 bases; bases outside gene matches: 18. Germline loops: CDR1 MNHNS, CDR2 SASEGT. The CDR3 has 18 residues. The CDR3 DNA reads TGTGCCAGCAGCCTGGGATTCGGGACAGGGGGCGCAAATGGTGAAGCTTTCTTT. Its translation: CASSLGFGTGGANGEAFF.

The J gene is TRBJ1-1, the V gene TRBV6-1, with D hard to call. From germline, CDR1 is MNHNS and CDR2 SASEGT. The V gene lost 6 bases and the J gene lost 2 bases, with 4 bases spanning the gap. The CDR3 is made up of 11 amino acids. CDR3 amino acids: CASRANTEAFF. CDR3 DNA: TGTGCCAGCAGGGCTAACACTGAAGCTTTCTTT.

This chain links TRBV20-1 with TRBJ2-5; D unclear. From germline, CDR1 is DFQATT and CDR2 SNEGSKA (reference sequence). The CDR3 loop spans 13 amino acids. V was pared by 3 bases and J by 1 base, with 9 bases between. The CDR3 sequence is CSASLHPQETQYF. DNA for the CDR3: TGCAGTGCTAGTCTACACCCCCAAGAGACCCAGTACTTC.

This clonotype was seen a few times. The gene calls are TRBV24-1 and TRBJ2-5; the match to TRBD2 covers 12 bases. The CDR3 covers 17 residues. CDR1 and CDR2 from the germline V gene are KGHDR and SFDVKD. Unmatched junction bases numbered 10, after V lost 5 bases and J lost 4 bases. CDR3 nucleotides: TGTGCCACCAGTGCGACGAAGACTAGCGGGAGTGGAGAGACCCAGTACTTC. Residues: CATSATKTSGSGETQYF.

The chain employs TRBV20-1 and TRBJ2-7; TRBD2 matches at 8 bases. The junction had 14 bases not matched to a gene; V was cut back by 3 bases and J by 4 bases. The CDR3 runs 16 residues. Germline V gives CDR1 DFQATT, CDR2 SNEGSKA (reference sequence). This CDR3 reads CSARTSATSGKYEQYF. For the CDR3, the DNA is TGCAGTGCTAGGACTTCGGCCACTAGCGGAAAATACGAGCAGTACTTC.

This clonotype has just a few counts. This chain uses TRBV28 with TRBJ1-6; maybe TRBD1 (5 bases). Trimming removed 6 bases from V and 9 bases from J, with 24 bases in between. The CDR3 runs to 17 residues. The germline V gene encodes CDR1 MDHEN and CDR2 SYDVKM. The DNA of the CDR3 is TGTGCCAGCAGATATCCGGGAGAGAAGTTGGGACGTTCACCCCTCCACTTT. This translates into CASRYPGEKLGRSPLHF.

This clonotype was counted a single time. The CDR3 reads CASSSLGLAYSSSYEQYF. Here the CDR3 DNA reads TGTGCCAGCAGTTCCCTGGGACTAGCGTATTCAAGCTCCTACGAGCAGTACTTC. This chain joins TRBV27 and TRBJ2-7, with 10 positions matching TRBD2. Germline lookup yields CDR1 MNHEY and CDR2 SMNVEV (reference sequence). Trimming removed 4 bases from V and 0 bases from J; junction bases left unmatched: 12. The CDR3 is made up of 18 amino acids.